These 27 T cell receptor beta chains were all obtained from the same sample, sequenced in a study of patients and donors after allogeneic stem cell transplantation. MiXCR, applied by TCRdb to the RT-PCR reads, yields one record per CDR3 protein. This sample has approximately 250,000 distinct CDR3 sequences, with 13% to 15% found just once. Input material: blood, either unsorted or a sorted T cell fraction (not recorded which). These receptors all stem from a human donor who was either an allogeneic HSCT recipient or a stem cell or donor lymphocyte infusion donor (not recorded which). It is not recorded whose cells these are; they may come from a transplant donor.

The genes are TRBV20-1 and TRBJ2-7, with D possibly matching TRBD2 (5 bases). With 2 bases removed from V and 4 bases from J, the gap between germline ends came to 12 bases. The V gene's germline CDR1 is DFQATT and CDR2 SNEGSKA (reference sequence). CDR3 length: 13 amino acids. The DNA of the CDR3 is TGCAGTGCTAGACAAACCGGGGAATACGAGCAGTACTTC. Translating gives CSARQTGEYEQYF.

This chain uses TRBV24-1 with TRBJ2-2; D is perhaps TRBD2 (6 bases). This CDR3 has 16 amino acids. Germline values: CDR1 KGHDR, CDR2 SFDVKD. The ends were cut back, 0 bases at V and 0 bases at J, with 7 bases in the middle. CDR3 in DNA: TGTGCCACCAGTGATTTGGGACTAACGAACACCGGGGAGCTGTTTTTT. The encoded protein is CATSDLGLTNTGELFF.

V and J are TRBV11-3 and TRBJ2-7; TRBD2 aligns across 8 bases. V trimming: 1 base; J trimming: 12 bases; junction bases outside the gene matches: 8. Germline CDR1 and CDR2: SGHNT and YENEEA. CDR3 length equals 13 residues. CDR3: CASSLGISGKVYF. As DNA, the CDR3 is TGTGCCAGCAGCTTAGGTATTAGCGGGAAGGTGTACTTC.

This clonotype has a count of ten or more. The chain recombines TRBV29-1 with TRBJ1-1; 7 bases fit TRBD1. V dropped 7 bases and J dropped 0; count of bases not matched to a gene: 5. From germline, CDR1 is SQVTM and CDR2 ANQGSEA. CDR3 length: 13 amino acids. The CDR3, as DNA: TGCAGCGCCCCCCAGGGGGTGAACACTGAAGCTTTCTTT. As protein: CSAPQGVNTEAFF.

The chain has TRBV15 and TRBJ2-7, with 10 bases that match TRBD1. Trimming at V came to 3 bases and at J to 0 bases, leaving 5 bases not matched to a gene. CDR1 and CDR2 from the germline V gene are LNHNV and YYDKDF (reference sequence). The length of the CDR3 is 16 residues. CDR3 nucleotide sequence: TGTGCCACCAGCAGGTCGGGACAGGGGAGCTCCTACGAGCAGTACTTC. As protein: CATSRSGQGSSYEQYF.

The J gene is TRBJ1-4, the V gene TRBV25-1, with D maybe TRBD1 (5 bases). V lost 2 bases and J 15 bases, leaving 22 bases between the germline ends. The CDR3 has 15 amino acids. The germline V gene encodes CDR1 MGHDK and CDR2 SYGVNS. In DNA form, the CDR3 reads TGTGCCAGCAGTGAACGTGACCGGGGCCCGAGCGTCATGTTTTTT. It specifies CASSERDRGPSVMFF. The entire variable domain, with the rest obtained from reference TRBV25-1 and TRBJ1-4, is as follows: EADIYQTPRYLVIGTGKKITLECSQTMGHDKMYWYQQDPGMELHLIHYSYGVNSTEKGDLSSESTVSRIRTEHFPLTLESARPSHTSQYLCASSERDRGPSVMFFGSGTQLSVL.

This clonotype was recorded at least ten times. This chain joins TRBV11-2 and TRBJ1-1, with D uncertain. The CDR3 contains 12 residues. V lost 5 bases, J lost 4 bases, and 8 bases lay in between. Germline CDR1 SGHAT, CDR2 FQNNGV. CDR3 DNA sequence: TGTGCCAGCAGCGAACATGGCACTGAAGCTTTCTTT. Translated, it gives CASSEHGTEAFF.

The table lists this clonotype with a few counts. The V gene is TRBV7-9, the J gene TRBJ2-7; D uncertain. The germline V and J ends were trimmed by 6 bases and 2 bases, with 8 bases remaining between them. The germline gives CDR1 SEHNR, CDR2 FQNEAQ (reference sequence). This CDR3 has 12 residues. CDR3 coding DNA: TGTGCCAGCAGTTCGAACACCTACGAGCAGTACTTC. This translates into CASSSNTYEQYF.

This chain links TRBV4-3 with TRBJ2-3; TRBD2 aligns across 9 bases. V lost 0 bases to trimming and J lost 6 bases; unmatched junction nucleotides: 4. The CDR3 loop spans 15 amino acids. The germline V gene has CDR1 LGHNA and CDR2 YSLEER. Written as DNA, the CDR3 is TGCGCCAGCAGCCAAGATTCGAGCGGGGGGGATACGCAGTATTTT. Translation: CASSQDSSGGDTQYF.

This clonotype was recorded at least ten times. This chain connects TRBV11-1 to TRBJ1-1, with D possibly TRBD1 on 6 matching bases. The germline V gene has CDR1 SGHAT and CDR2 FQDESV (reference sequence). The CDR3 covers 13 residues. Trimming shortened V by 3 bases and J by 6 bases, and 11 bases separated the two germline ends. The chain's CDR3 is CASSFGGGPEAFF. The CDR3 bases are TGTGCCAGCAGCTTTGGCGGGGGCCCTGAAGCTTTCTTT. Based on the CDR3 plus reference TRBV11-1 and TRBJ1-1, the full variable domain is EAEVAQSPRYKITEKSQAVAFWCDPISGHATLYWYRQILGQGPELLVQFQDESVVDDSQLPKDRFSAERLKGVDSTLKIQPAELGDSAMYLCASSFGGGPEAFFGQGTRLTVV.

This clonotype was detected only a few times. CDR3 DNA sequence: TGTGCCAGCAGTGGCCGAGATATAGCCAAAAACATTCAGTACTTC. Amino acids: CASSGRDIAKNIQYF. The chain couples TRBV6-1 to TRBJ2-4; D is ambiguous. There are 15 residues in the CDR3. Germline assignment: CDR1 MNHNS and CDR2 SASEGT. Trimming took 4 bases from V and 0 from J, leaving 10 bases between them.

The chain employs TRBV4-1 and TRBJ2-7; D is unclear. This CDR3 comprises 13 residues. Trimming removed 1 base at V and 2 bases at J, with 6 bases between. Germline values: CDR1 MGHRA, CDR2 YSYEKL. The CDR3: CASSQAITYEQYF. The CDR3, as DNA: TGCGCCAGCAGCCAAGCCATAACCTACGAGCAGTACTTC.

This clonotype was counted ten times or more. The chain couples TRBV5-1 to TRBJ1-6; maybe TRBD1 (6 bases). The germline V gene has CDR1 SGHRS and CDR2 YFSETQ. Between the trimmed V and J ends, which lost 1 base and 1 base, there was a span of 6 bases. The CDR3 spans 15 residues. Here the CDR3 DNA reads TGCGCCAGCAGCTTGCAGGGGTCCTATAATTCACCCCTCCACTTT. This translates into CASSLQGSYNSPLHF.

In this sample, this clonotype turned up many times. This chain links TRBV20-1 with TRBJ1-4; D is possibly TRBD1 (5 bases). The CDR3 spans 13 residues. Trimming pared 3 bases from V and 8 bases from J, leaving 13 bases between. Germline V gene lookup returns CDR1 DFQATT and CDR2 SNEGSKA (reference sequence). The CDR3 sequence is CSASGVKGEKLFF. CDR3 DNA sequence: TGCAGTGCTAGTGGGGTTAAGGGGGAAAAACTGTTTTTT.

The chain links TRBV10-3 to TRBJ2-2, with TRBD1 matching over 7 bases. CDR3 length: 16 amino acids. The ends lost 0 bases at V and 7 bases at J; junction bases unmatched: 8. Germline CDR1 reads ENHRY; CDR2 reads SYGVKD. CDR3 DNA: TGTGCCATCAGTGAGTCGAGAGGGGGCGCAGGCGGGGAGCTGTTTTTT. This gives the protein CAISESRGGAGGELFF.

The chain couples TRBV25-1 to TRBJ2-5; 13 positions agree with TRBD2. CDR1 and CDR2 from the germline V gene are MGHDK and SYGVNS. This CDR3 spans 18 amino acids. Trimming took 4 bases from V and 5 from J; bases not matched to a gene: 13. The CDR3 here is CASSVTSGGLISSETQYF. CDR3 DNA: TGTGCCAGCAGTGTGACTAGCGGGGGGCTGATTTCCTCGGAGACCCAGTACTTC.

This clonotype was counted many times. The CDR3, as DNA: TGTGCCAGCAGTTTACGGTCGGGAAATCAGCCCCAGCATTTT. Its translation: CASSLRSGNQPQHF. The V gene is TRBV12-3 or TRBV12-4, the J gene TRBJ1-5; D is unclear. The V end was cut by 2 bases, the J end by 4 bases, with 9 bases between. The CDR3 loop spans 14 amino acids.

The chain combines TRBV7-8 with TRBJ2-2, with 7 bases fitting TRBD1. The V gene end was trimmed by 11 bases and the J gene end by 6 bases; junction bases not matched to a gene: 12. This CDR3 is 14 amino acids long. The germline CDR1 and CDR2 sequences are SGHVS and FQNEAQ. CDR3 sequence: CAGSGQGESGELFF. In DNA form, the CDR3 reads TGTGCCGGATCCGGGCAGGGGGAATCCGGGGAGCTGTTTTTT.

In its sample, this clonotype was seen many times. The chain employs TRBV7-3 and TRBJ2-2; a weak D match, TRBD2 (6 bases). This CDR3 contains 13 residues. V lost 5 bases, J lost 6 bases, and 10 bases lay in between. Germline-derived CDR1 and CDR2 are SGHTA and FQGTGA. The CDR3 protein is CASSARLAGELFF. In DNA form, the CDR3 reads TGTGCCAGCAGCGCCCGACTAGCCGGGGAGCTGTTTTTT.

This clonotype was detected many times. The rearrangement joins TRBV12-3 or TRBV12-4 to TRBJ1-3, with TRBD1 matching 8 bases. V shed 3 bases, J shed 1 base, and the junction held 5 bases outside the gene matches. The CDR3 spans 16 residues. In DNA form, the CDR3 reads TGTGCCAGCAGTTTGACAGGGGTGTTTTCTGGAAACACCATATATTTT. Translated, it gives CASSLTGVFSGNTIYF.

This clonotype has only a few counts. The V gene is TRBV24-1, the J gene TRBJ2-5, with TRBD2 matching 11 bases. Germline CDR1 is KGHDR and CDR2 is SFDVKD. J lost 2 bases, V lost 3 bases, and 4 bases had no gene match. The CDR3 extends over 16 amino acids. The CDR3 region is CATSDASGGKQETQYF. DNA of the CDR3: TGTGCCACCAGTGATGCTAGCGGGGGGAAACAAGAGACCCAGTACTTC.

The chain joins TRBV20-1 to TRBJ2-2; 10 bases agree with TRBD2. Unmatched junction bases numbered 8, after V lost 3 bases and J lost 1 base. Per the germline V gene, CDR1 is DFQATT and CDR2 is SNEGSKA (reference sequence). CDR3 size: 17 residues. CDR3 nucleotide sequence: TGCAGTGCTAGTAGGCTAGCGGGGGACCTGAACACCGGGGAGCTGTTTTTT. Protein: CSASRLAGDLNTGELFF.

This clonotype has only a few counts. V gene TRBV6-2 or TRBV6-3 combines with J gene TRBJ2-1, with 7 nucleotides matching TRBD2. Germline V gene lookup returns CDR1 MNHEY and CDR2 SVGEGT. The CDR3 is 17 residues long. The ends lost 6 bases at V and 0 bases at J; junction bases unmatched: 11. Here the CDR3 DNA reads TGTGCCAGCAGCCCCCGGGGGGTCGGGAACTCCTACAATGAGCAGTTCTTC. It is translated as CASSPRGVGNSYNEQFF.

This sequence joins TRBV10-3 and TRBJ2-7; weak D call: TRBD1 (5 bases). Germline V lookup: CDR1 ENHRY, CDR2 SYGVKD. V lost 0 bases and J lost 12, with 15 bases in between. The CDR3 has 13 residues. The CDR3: CAISESTLRGSYF. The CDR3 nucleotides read TGTGCCATCAGTGAGTCGACCCTTAGGGGCTCGTACTTC.

The CDR3 nucleotides read TGCGCCAGCAGCGCTACAAGCGGGGTGGGCGATACGCAGTATTTT. Translating gives CASSATSGVGDTQYF. This chain uses TRBV5-1 with TRBJ2-3; 7 positions agree with TRBD2. Germline CDR1 and CDR2: SGHRS and YFSETQ. This CDR3 has 15 amino acids. The trim removed 4 bases at V and 6 bases at J, leaving 11 bases unmatched.

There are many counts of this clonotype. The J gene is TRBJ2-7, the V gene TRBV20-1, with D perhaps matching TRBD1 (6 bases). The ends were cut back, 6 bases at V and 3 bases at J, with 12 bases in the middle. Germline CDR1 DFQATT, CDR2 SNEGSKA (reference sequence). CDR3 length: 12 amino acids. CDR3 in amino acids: CSARTVGYEQYF. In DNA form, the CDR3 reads TGCAGTGCCAGGACAGTGGGCTACGAGCAGTACTTC.

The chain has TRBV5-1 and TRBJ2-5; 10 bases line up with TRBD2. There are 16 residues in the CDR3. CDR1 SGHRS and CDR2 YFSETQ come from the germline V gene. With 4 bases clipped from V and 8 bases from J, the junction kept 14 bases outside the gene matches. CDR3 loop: CASSHTSGVTPGTQYF. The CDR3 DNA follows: TGCGCCAGCAGCCACACTAGCGGGGTAACCCCAGGAACCCAGTACTTC.